This T cell receptor beta chain was sequenced in a study of read filtering for tumor transcriptome and immune sequencing. Study at large: By R-ISS, stages I, II and III held about 8, 15 and 7 patients. Whole-transcriptome libraries were prepared after DNase treatment.

This library used around 400 ng RNA and molecular barcoded adaptors spanning alpha/delta and beta/gamma chains. From the reads, TCRdb called clonotypes with MiXCR, one entry per CDR3 protein. The sample lists approximately 38,000 distinct CDR3 sequences, roughly 13% occurring once. Study findings and constraints: This fraction held mixed bone marrow immune cells after CD138-negative sorting.

Bone marrow was sampled from every patient at the time of active disease. Trimming left V 6 bases short and J 8 bases short, with 19 bases between. Germline values: CDR1 SQVTM, CDR2 ANQGSEA. The CDR3 is made up of 14 amino acids. At least ten counts were recorded for this clonotype. Its antigen is as yet unknown. The rearrangement uses TRBV29-1 and TRBJ1-4, with a possible D match to TRBD1 (5 bases). This sequence was found in a donor at least 40 years old with multiple myeloma. The sequencing sample was made of a population of CD138-negative cells sorted from bone marrow. CDR3 sequence reads: CSVGDRDQGEKLFF. The DNA of the CDR3 is TGCAGCGTGGGGGACCGGGACCAAGGAGAAAAACTGTTTTTT. The full variable domain, its missing parts supplied by reference TRBV29-1 and TRBJ1-4, is SAVISQKPSRDICQRGTSLTIQCQVDSQVTMMFWYRQQPGQSLTLIATANQGSEATYESGFVIDKFPISRPNLTFSTLTVSNMSPEDSSIYLCSVGDRDQGEKLFFGSGTQLSVL.